In its sample, the clone carrying this T cell receptor (beta chain) was seen a few times. This entry comes from a study of T cell responses to AZD1222 COVID-19 vaccine. Sequencing used immunoSEQ multiplex PCR; TCRdb keeps in-frame clones, though not all of them. This sample has 65,000 to 85,000 clones; about four fifths occur once, and the top ten carry over 12%. Whether given at about 4 or about 12 weeks, second doses were pooled. The germline V gene has CDR1 SGHNT and CDR2 YYREEE (reference sequence). CDR3 length: 14 residues. The V end lost 2 bases, the J end lost 4 bases, and 12 bases lay between the germline ends.

This TCR was recovered from an adult who received the AZD1222 COVID-19 vaccine. The chain is built from TRBV5-4 and TRBJ2-5; the D gene could be TRBD1 or TRBD2 (6 bases each). This specimen was peripheral blood, taken 28 days after the second AZD1222 dose. As DNA, the CDR3 is TGTGCCAGCAGCTTATCTTGGGGGGCAGAGACCCAGTACTTC. Protein sequence: CASSLSWGAETQYF.